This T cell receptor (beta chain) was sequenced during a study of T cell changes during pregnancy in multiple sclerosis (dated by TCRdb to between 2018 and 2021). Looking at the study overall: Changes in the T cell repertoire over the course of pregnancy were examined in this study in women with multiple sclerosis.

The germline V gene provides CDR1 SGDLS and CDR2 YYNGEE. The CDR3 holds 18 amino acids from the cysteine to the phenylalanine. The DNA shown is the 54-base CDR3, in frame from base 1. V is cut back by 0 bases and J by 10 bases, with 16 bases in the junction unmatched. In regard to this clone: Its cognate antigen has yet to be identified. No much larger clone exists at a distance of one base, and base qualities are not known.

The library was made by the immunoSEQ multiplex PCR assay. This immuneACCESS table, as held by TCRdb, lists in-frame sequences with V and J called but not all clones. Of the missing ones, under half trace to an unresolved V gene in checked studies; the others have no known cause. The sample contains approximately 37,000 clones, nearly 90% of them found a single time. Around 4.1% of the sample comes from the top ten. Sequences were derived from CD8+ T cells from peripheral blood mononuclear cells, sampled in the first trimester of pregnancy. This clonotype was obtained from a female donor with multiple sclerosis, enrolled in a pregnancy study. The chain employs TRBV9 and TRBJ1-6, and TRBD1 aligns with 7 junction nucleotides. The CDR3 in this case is CASSVARTPGQAGSPLHF. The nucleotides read TGTGCCAGCAGCGTAGCTAGAACCCCCGGACAGGCGGGGTCACCCCTCCACTTT.